This entry concerns a single T cell receptor beta chain. Its cognate antigen is unknown. Researchers ran the PCR with 60 Vbeta and 13 Jbeta primers. The data were produced by immunoSEQ multiplex PCR, yet TCRdb's version contains in-frame clones alone and is incomplete. This sample yields about 170,000 clones, of which 80% are seen a single time; roughly 4.5% belongs to the top ten. This CDR3 is built from 13 residues. Trimming removed 7 bases at V and 8 bases at J, with 15 bases between. CDR1 and CDR2 from the germline V gene are MNHEY and SMNVEV (reference sequence). Donors likely had unrecorded immune exposures despite being nominally healthy when sampled. The data stem from a study of cytomegalovirus exposure and HLA in healthy donors. Overall study results and limits: It was reportedly the case that the classifier diagnosed cytomegalovirus status with high specificity and sensitivity. Within a later analysis, the majority of CMV-associated TCR beta chains appeared HLA-restricted.

The sample comprised PBMCs. V is TRBV27 and J is TRBJ2-1; tentatively, D is TRBD2 (6 bases). This sequence originates from a woman aged 50 to 60 in good health and CMV-seropositive. The CDR3 loop is CASKQEGGDEQFF. The CDR3 region has the DNA TGTGCCAGCAAGCAGGAGGGCGGGGATGAGCAGTTCTTC.